This T cell receptor (beta chain) was captured in a study of blood T cells in healthy people across ages. Points on this clonotype: Its antigen is currently unknown.

Study findings and constraints: Compared with aged donors, long-lived donors showed fewer expanded clones, suggesting selection. Estimated diversity, derived from one million T cells, was regarded as an underestimate. Age brought a roughly linear fall in TCR beta diversity measured per million T cells.

Combining a sample-barcoded 5' primer with a J-beta primer mix, a second PCR ran for 7 to 11 cycles. CDR3-containing paired-end reads numbering at least 2.5 million came from each sample. TCRdb called the 5' RACE reads again in MiXCR, with one record for every CDR3 protein. The sample shows around 750,000 distinct CDR3 sequences, 50% to 65% of them seen only once. The germline V gene encodes CDR1 MNHEY and CDR2 SVGAGI. V lost 5 bases, J lost 10 bases, and 8 bases stayed unmatched. The CDR3 runs to 14 residues. The V gene is TRBV6-5, the J gene TRBJ1-6; 7 bases align to TRBD1. Sequencing input: blood. This receptor was identified in a man older than 75 in good health. The CDR3 sequence: CASSAQGWGSPLHF. The CDR3, as DNA: TGTGCCAGCAGTGCACAGGGGTGGGGGTCACCCCTCCACTTT.